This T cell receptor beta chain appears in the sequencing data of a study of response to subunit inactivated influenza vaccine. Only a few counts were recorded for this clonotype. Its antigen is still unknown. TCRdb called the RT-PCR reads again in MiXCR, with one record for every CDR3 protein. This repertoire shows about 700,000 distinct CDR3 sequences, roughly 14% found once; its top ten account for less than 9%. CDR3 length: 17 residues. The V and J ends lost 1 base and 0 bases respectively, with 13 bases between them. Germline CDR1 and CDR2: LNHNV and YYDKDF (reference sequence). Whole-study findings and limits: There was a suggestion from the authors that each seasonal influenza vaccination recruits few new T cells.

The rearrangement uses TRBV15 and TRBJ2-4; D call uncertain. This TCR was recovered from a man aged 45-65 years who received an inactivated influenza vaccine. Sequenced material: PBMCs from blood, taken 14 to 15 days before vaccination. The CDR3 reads CATSRGTASLAKNIQYF. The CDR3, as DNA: TGTGCCACCAGCAGAGGGACCGCAAGCTTAGCCAAAAACATTCAGTACTTC. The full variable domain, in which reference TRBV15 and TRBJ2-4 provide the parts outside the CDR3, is DAMVIQNPRYQVTQFGKPVTLSCSQTLNHNVMYWYQQKSSQAPKLLFHYYDKDFNNEADTPDNFQSRRPNTSFCFLDIRSPGLGDTAMYLCATSRGTASLAKNIQYFGAGTRLSVL.